One sample yielded the 20 T cell receptor beta chains listed below, sequenced in a study of a mutant IDH1 vaccine in newly diagnosed glioma. Time point reported: week 5, during vaccination. Vaccine doses each comprised 300 ug of mutant IDH1 20-mer peptide, with topical imiquimod. These receptors' antigens are unknown. The data were produced by immunoSEQ multiplex PCR, yet TCRdb's version contains in-frame clones alone and is incomplete. This table holds 25,000 to 30,000 clones, roughly 80% found once. The sequences come from PBMCs, collected from a glioma patient whose treatment included an IDH1 peptide vaccine. These receptors originate from a man in his forties or fifties with glioma. Some clones in this sample may be carry-over from other donors' samples.

The V and J genes are TRBV5-1 and TRBJ2-1; 8 bases are a match to TRBD2. The V and J ends lost 0 bases and 8 bases, in that order; junction bases with no gene match: 10. This CDR3 contains 16 residues. Germline V gene sequence: CDR1 SGHRS, CDR2 YFSETQ. The CDR3 loop reads CASSLGSGALVDEQFF. DNA of the CDR3: TGCGCCAGCAGCTTGGGTAGCGGGGCCCTTGTGGATGAGCAGTTCTTC.

The V gene is TRBV7-9, the J gene TRBJ2-5; 8 nucleotides agree with TRBD1. The germline gives CDR1 SEHNR, CDR2 FQNEAQ (reference sequence). V dropped 2 bases and J dropped 3; count of bases not matched to a gene: 2. The CDR3 is made up of 14 amino acids. The CDR3 DNA is TGTGCCAGCAGCTTACTGGACAGGGAAGAGACCCAGTACTTC. Protein: CASSLLDREETQYF.

This chain links TRBV4-3 with TRBJ2-3, with 8 bases fitting TRBD2. Germline CDR1 reads LGHNA; CDR2 reads YSLEER. The CDR3 is 15 amino acids. J was trimmed by 3 bases and V by 1 base; bases with no gene match: 3. CDR3 coding DNA: TGCGCCAGCAGCCAAGCGGGGGGGTTAACAGATACGCAGTATTTT. As protein: CASSQAGGLTDTQYF.

The J gene is TRBJ1-2, the V gene TRBV6-5, with D uncertain. This CDR3 is built from 14 residues. Germline loops: CDR1 MNHEY, CDR2 SVGAGI. V was pared by 2 bases and J by 0 bases, with 7 bases between. The CDR3 DNA sequence: TGTGCCAGCAGTTACGGACGGGCTAACTATGGCTACACCTTC. It specifies CASSYGRANYGYTF.

Worth noting for this clone: The sample has other DNA sequences that encode this CDR3 too. The rearrangement links TRBV5-1 to TRBJ1-1; D is ambiguous. This CDR3 region has 14 residues. V was shortened by 1 base and J by 1 base, with 8 bases between the two germline ends. Germline V CDR1 and CDR2: SGHRS, YFSETQ. The CDR3 DNA is TGCGCCAGCAGCTTGCTAGGCGGGAACACTGAAGCTTTCTTT. Its translation is CASSLLGGNTEAFF.

This sequence joins TRBV15 and TRBJ2-5, with unresolved D. V lost 0 bases and J lost 5, with 4 bases in between. This CDR3 is built from 12 residues. Germline V CDR1 and CDR2: LNHNV, YYDKDF (reference sequence). CDR3 loop: CATSRDWETQYF. The CDR3 DNA sequence: TGTGCCACCAGCAGAGATTGGGAGACCCAGTACTTC.

The V gene is TRBV7-9, the J gene TRBJ1-2; TRBD1 aligns across 9 bases. Germline lookup yields CDR1 SEHNR and CDR2 FQNEAQ (reference sequence). The V and J ends lost 5 bases and 5 bases, in that order; junction bases with no gene match: 9. This CDR3 region has 15 residues. CDR3 region: CASSPRQGGGYGYTF. DNA of the CDR3: TGTGCCAGCAGCCCGCGACAGGGGGGAGGGTATGGCTACACCTTC.

This sequence joins TRBV5-1 and TRBJ1-1; no definite D call. From germline, CDR1 is SGHRS and CDR2 YFSETQ. There are 14 residues in the CDR3. Trimming took off 0 bases at V and 0 bases at J, with 6 bases between the two ends. The CDR3 DNA reads TGCGCCAGCAGCTTGGCCGGGATGAACACTGAAGCTTTCTTT. This translates into CASSLAGMNTEAFF.

The chain couples TRBV7-2 to TRBJ2-2; TRBD1 matches 7 bases. Per the germline V gene, CDR1 is SGHTA and CDR2 is FQGNSA. The junction had 12 bases not matched to a gene; V was cut back by 6 bases and J by 5 bases. The CDR3 contains 16 residues. Written as DNA, the CDR3 is TGTGCCAGCAGTACTATCCGGGACAGATTAACCGGGGAGCTGTTTTTT. Residues: CASSTIRDRLTGELFF.

This chain connects TRBV7-9 to TRBJ2-7, with D possibly TRBD1 on 5 matching bases. The V and J ends lost 1 base and 0 bases respectively, with 13 bases between them. Germline loops: CDR1 SEHNR, CDR2 FQNEAQ (reference sequence). The CDR3 runs 16 residues. CDR3: CASSLDSGYLSYEQYF. For the CDR3, the DNA is TGTGCCAGCAGCTTAGACTCAGGGTATCTCTCCTACGAGCAGTACTTC.

The genes are TRBV20-1 and TRBJ2-5, with no clear D. Germline V gene data show CDR1 as DFQATT and CDR2 as SNEGSKA (reference sequence). The V gene lost 5 bases and the J gene lost 9 bases, with 10 bases spanning the gap. The CDR3 is 10 residues long. CDR3 DNA sequence: TGCAGTGCTGCTGGTGCCCCCCAGTACTTC. Its protein is CSAAGAPQYF.

J is TRBJ2-7 and V is TRBV4-1; TRBD1 matches at 8 bases. J gave up 2 bases and V 3 bases, and 9 bases lay outside the gene matches. CDR1 is MGHRA and CDR2 is YSYEKL in the germline V gene. This CDR3 comprises 16 residues. The CDR3 protein is CASSHLRDRPPYEQYF. The CDR3 coding sequence is TGCGCCAGCAGCCACCTCCGGGACAGGCCACCCTACGAGCAGTACTTC.

The genes are TRBV19 and TRBJ1-1; D not resolved. CDR1 is LNHDA and CDR2 is SQIVND in the germline V gene (reference sequence). V was cut by 5 bases and J by 1 base, with 8 bases left in between. This CDR3 is built from 13 residues. The CDR3 DNA is TGTGCCAGTAGTCGGACCGAGAACACTGAAGCTTTCTTT. Amino acids: CASSRTENTEAFF. The full variable domain, in which reference TRBV19 and TRBJ1-1 provide the parts outside the CDR3, is DGGITQSPKYLFRKEGQNVTLSCEQNLNHDAMYWYRQDPGQGLRLIYYSQIVNDFQKGDIAEGYSVSREKKESFPLTVTSAQKNPTAFYLCASSRTENTEAFFGQGTRLTVV.

The table lists this clone with a few counts. This chain joins TRBV2 and TRBJ1-4; TRBD1 is a possible D gene (5 bases). CDR3 length equals 13 residues. V was pared by 5 bases and J by 8 bases, with 12 bases between. In germline, CDR1 is SNHLY, CDR2 FYNNEI. CDR3 DNA sequence: TGTGCCAGCAGTTCCCTCCGGGGGGAAAAACTGTTTTTT. Its protein product is CASSSLRGEKLFF. The whole variable domain, remainder taken from reference TRBV2 and TRBJ1-4, is EPEVTQTPSHQVTQMGQEVILRCVPISNHLYFYWYRQILGQKVEFLVSFYNNEISEKSEIFDDQFSVERPDGSNFTLKIRSTKLEDSAMYFCASSSLRGEKLFFGSGTQLSVL.

This sequence joins TRBV6-6 and TRBJ1-2; D is possibly TRBD1 (6 bases). Germline assignment: CDR1 MNHNY and CDR2 SVGAGI (reference sequence). V was cut by 5 bases and J by 0 bases, with 13 bases left in between. CDR3 length: 15 residues. The CDR3 DNA sequence: TGTGCCAGCAGTACCCGGGACACAACTAACTATGGCTACACCTTC. Its translation is CASSTRDTTNYGYTF.

The chain couples TRBV19 to TRBJ1-5, with D possibly matching TRBD1 (5 bases). The germline CDR1 and CDR2 sequences are LNHDA and SQIVND (reference sequence). The CDR3 has 14 amino acids. V gave up 3 bases and J gave up 7 bases, with 13 bases separating them. The CDR3 spells CASSIGQGGQPQHF. CDR3 in DNA: TGTGCCAGTAGTATCGGGCAGGGAGGCCAGCCCCAGCATTTT.

The rearrangement joins TRBV4-1 to TRBJ2-7, with TRBD2 identical over 7 bases. The trim removed 1 base at V and 0 bases at J, leaving 15 bases unmatched. Germline loops: CDR1 MGHRA, CDR2 YSYEKL. This CDR3 region has 19 residues. This CDR3 reads CASSQATGGYPTFSYEQYF. The DNA of the CDR3 is TGCGCCAGCAGCCAAGCAACGGGGGGATATCCTACCTTCTCCTACGAGCAGTACTTC.

The chain is built from TRBV15 and TRBJ1-1, with D possibly TRBD1 on 5 matching bases. V shed 3 bases and J shed 5 bases, with 10 bases lying between them. CDR1 and CDR2 (germline): LNHNV, YYDKDF (reference sequence). The CDR3 sequence is 13 residues long. This CDR3 reads CATSRLQETEAFF. CDR3 bases: TGTGCCACCAGCAGGCTACAGGAAACTGAAGCTTTCTTT. Filled out from reference TRBV15 and TRBJ1-1, the complete variable domain reads DAMVIQNPRYQVTQFGKPVTLSCSQTLNHNVMYWYQQKSSQAPKLLFHYYDKDFNNEADTPDNFQSRRPNTSFCFLDIRSPGLGDTAMYLCATSRLQETEAFFGQGTRLTVV.

The V gene is TRBV5-1, the J gene TRBJ2-7; TRBD1 agrees at 8 bases. In germline, CDR1 is SGHRS, CDR2 YFSETQ. With V trimmed by 0 bases and J by 4 bases, 3 bases remained unmatched. The length of the CDR3 is 14 residues. The CDR3, as DNA: TGCGCCAGCAGCTTGGGGACAGGGTGGTACGAGCAGTACTTC. Protein sequence: CASSLGTGWYEQYF.

This clone was detected only a few times. The V gene is TRBV10-3, the J gene TRBJ1-2; possible D gene TRBD1, 5 bases. Trimming cost V 0 bases and J 7 bases, with 9 bases left between them. The CDR3 has 13 amino acids. CDR1 ENHRY and CDR2 SYGVKD come from the germline V gene. The CDR3 protein is CAISESWTSGYTF. For the CDR3, the DNA is TGTGCCATCAGTGAGTCATGGACATCTGGCTACACCTTC.